The rows below give T cell receptor beta chains drawn from one sample of a study of CD8+ T cells in alopecia areata. Assay used: immunoSEQ multiplex PCR; TCRdb lists only in-frame clones, some missing. The sample has about 130,000 clones, roughly 50% seen once; the top ten hold 15% to 20%. This specimen consisted of CD8+ T cells sorted from blood, obtained at week 0. The receptors originated from a human donor with alopecia areata. Both conserved end residues are part of each CDR3. Fields, in order: clone size, V gene, D gene, J gene, CDR3 DNA, CDR3 protein. D genes are given only for firm matches. Clone size is given for some rows only: seen once, a few or many times, or a class if the clone is expanded.

.	TRBV4-1	.	TRBJ2-7	TGCGCCAGCAGCCAAGTTTCACCCAGACTACCCTACTACGAGCAGTACTTC	CASSQVSPRLPYYEQYF
.	TRBV29-1	.	TRBJ2-3	TGCAGCGTTGAAAGCCCGGGACGGGGGCCAGATACGCAGTATTTT	CSVESPGRGPDTQYF
.	TRBV5-4	.	TRBJ1-2	TGTGCCAGCAGCTTTGCGCTCCCCGATCGAGGTGGCTACACCTTC	CASSFALPDRGGYTF
.	TRBV30	.	TRBJ2-2	TGTGCCTGGAGATTTGACATGAACACCGGGGAGCTGTTTTTT	CAWRFDMNTGELFF
few	TRBV13	.	TRBJ2-5	TGTGCCAGCAGCTTGGAGGGGCAGGGCCAAGAGACCCAGTACTTC	CASSLEGQGQETQYF
.	TRBV9	TRBD1	TRBJ2-7	TGTGCCAGCAGCGCGGGGACAGGGGGATACGAGCAGTACTTC	CASSAGTGGYEQYF
.	TRBV18	.	TRBJ2-7	TGTGCCAGCTCACCGGACCCCTCCTACGAGCAGTACTTC	CASSPDPSYEQYF
few	TRBV7-9	.	TRBJ2-7	TGTGCCAGCAGCTCACCCACCTCCTACGAGCAGTACTTC	CASSSPTSYEQYF
.	TRBV4-3	TRBD1	TRBJ1-2	TGCGCCAGCAGCCAAGATTGGGACAGGGGACTCAACTATGGCTACACCTTC	CASSQDWDRGLNYGYTF
.	TRBV2	TRBD1	TRBJ2-5	TGTGCCAGCAGTTCGCAGGGGGCCTCGGGAGAGACCCAGTACTTC	CASSSQGASGETQYF
few	TRBV29-1	.	TRBJ2-1	TGCAGCGCTATTGGGACCTACAATGAGCAGTTCTTC	CSAIGTYNEQFF
.	TRBV2	.	TRBJ2-5	TGTGCCAGCACGAGGGAAGCGGAAGAGACCCAGTACTTC	CASTREAEETQYF
.	TRBV13	.	TRBJ2-7	TGTGCCAGCAGCTTAGGCAGCTCCTACGAGCAGTACTTC	CASSLGSSYEQYF
.	TRBV5-4	TRBD1	TRBJ1-2	TGTGCCAGCAGCTCGACAGGGGAGGCCTATGGCTACACCTTC	CASSSTGEAYGYTF
.	TRBV25-1	.	TRBJ1-5	TGTGCCAGCAGTGAAGGGGACGGGAATCAGCCCCAGCATTTT	CASSEGDGNQPQHF
once	TRBV6-6	TRBD1	TRBJ1-2	TGTGCCATCCACGCTCCGGGACAGGGGGCCTATGGCTACACCTTC	CAIHAPGQGAYGYTF
.	TRBV4-3	TRBD1	TRBJ1-2	TGCGCCAGCAGCCAAACGGTCCCGGGACAGCCCAACTATGGCTACACCTTC	CASSQTVPGQPNYGYTF
.	TRBV6-5	.	TRBJ2-1	TGTGCCAGCGCAGGCCCGTACAATGAGCAGTTCTTC	CASAGPYNEQFF
few	TRBV2	.	TRBJ2-7	TGTGCCAGCGCCACAGACGAGCAGTACTTC	CASATDEQYF
.	TRBV7-2	TRBD1	TRBJ1-1	TGTGCCAGCAGCGCGGACAGGGATGGGTACACTGAAGCTTTCTTT	CASSADRDGYTEAFF
many	TRBV6-1	TRBD1	TRBJ2-7	TGTGCCAGCAGTGAAGGGGACAGCTCCTACGAGCAGTACTTC	CASSEGDSSYEQYF
.	TRBV30	TRBD2	TRBJ2-1	TGTGCCTGGAGTGTGGTAGCGGGGGAGTTCAATGAGCAGTTCTTC	CAWSVVAGEFNEQFF
.	TRBV4-1	TRBD1	TRBJ1-2	TGCGCCAGCAGCCAAGATCGGGACAGGTTCTATGGCTACACCTTC	CASSQDRDRFYGYTF
once	TRBV6-5	.	TRBJ1-5	TGTGCCAGCAGTTACTCGAACGAGGACAATCAGCCCCAGCATTTT	CASSYSNEDNQPQHF
few	TRBV15	.	TRBJ1-1	TGTGCCACCAGCAGAGATACAGGGTCGGAAGCTTTCTTT	CATSRDTGSEAFF
.	TRBV11-2	.	TRBJ2-3	TGTGCCAGCAGCTCCCTCGATGAGCCCGTCACAGATACGCAGTATTTT	CASSSLDEPVTDTQYF
.	TRBV11-2	TRBD1	TRBJ2-2	TGTGCCAGCAGCTTATCTCGGGGACAGGGGATCACCGGGGAGCTGTTTTTT	CASSLSRGQGITGELFF
.	TRBV4-2	TRBD1	TRBJ1-4	TGTGCCAGCAGCCACCTTAATCCGACAGGGAGTGAAAAACTGTTTTTT	CASSHLNPTGSEKLFF
.	TRBV30	TRBD1	TRBJ1-1	TGTGCCTGGAGTACCACAGGGGGTACTGAAGCTTTCTTT	CAWSTTGGTEAFF
.	TRBV4-3	TRBD1	TRBJ2-1	TGCGCCAGCAGCCGGACCGGGACAGGAAATAACAATGAGCAGTTCTTC	CASSRTGTGNNNEQFF
.	TRBV29-1	.	TRBJ1-2	TGCAGCGTTGAAGTGCGGGGTGTGTTTCTAGGCTACACCTTC	CSVEVRGVFLGYTF
.	TRBV5-1	.	TRBJ2-7	TGCGCCAGCAGCCCTGGTGGGAGCTCCTACGAGCAGTACTTC	CASSPGGSSYEQYF
few	TRBV14	.	TRBJ2-7	TGTGCCAGCAGCGGGGGGATCAGCCCTAGACCCTACGAGCAGTACTTC	CASSGGISPRPYEQYF
few	TRBV7-2	.	TRBJ1-1	TGTGCCAGCAGCCTCAGGAGCGGGTCACCCGGGAACACTGAAGCTTTCTTT	CASSLRSGSPGNTEAFF
.	TRBV30	.	TRBJ1-1	TGTGCCTGGAGTGGACAACAGGGCTATGACGAAGCTTTCTTT	CAWSGQQGYDEAFF
few	TRBV2	TRBD2	TRBJ2-1	TGTGCCAGCAGCCCAGAGGCTAGCGGGGGTAATGAGCAGTTCTTC	CASSPEASGGNEQFF
.	TRBV19	.	TRBJ1-5	TGTGCCAGTAGTATATGGAGGGAACAGCATCAGCCCCAGCATTTT	CASSIWREQHQPQHF
.	TRBV5-4	.	TRBJ2-1	TGTGCCAGCAGCTTGCTTCCTTTCTCGGGGGTCTACAATGAGCAGTTCTTC	CASSLLPFSGVYNEQFF
.	TRBV9	TRBD2	TRBJ2-7	TGTGCCAGCAGCCTGACTAGCGGGGGGGCCAGGGGCGAGCAGTACTTC	CASSLTSGGARGEQYF
.	TRBV6-5	.	TRBJ2-1	TGTGCCAGCAGTTACTCGGGGGTAGCCCCATACAATGAGCAGTTCTTC	CASSYSGVAPYNEQFF
once	TRBV9	TRBD1	TRBJ1-1	TGTGCCAGCAGCGCGGGAGGACAGGGGAACACTGAAGCTTTCTTT	CASSAGGQGNTEAFF
.	TRBV13	.	TRBJ2-1	TGTGCCAGCAGCCAGACTGGATACAATGAGCAGTTCTTC	CASSQTGYNEQFF
.	TRBV30	.	TRBJ1-2	TGTGCCTGGAGTGTAGGTCCGGGTAACTATGGCTACACCTTC	CAWSVGPGNYGYTF
.	TRBV4-3	TRBD1	TRBJ1-2	TGCGCCAGCAGCCACCAGGGACAGGGGAATGGCTACACCTTC	CASSHQGQGNGYTF
.	TRBV14	.	TRBJ2-7	TGTGCCAGCAGCCAAGAAAGGGGTTCCTACGAGCAGTACTTC	CASSQERGSYEQYF
few	TRBV5-6	.	TRBJ2-7	TGTGCCAGCAGCTTCGGGGGAGTCTTCACCTACGAGCAGTACTTC	CASSFGGVFTYEQYF
.	TRBV6-6	.	TRBJ1-6	TGTGCCAGCAGCCTCGCTTCACCCCTCCACTTT	CASSLASPLHF
.	TRBV9	.	TRBJ2-7	TGTGCCAGCAGCGTAGGAGGCGCAGGAGGCGAGCAGTACTTC	CASSVGGAGGEQYF
once	TRBV30	TRBD2	TRBJ2-1	TGTGCCTGGAGTGTCGGCAGCGGGGTCTACAATGAGCAGTTCTTC	CAWSVGSGVYNEQFF
few	TRBV19	.	TRBJ1-1	TGTGCCAGTAGTCTCTACAGGGACAACACTGAAGCTTTCTTT	CASSLYRDNTEAFF
few	TRBV6-6	.	TRBJ2-5	TGTGCCAGCAGTTACGGCGCGGTGGATCAAGAGACCCAGTACTTC	CASSYGAVDQETQYF
.	TRBV4-1	TRBD1	TRBJ1-5	TGCGCCAGCAGCCAAGTCCCCACAGGGGATCAGCCCCAGCATTTT	CASSQVPTGDQPQHF
.	TRBV4-2	.	TRBJ1-2	TGTGCCAGCAGCCAAGTCGGGGACCCCTATGGCTACACCTTC	CASSQVGDPYGYTF
few	TRBV6-5	.	TRBJ1-1	TGTGCCAGCAGTTACTCCCTGGGGGGGAACACTGAAGCTTTCTTT	CASSYSLGGNTEAFF
few	TRBV7-9	.	TRBJ1-1	TGTGCCAGCAGGAGACAGGAATCGAACACTGAAGCTTTCTTT	CASRRQESNTEAFF
.	TRBV5-1	.	TRBJ1-5	TGCGCCAGCAGCTTGTTCCCGGCGGCACAGCCCCAGCATTTT	CASSLFPAAQPQHF
few	TRBV7-9	TRBD2	TRBJ2-1	TGTGCCAGCAGCTTTGGTCCGCAGGCGCCGGGGGGTGAGCAGTTCTTC	CASSFGPQAPGGEQFF
few	TRBV14	.	TRBJ2-1	TGTGCCAGCAGCCAAGTTGGGAATGAGCAGTTCTTC	CASSQVGNEQFF
few	TRBV4-3	.	TRBJ2-1	TGCGCCAGCAGCCACCCACCCGGTGACGATGAGCAGTTCTTC	CASSHPPGDDEQFF
.	TRBV4-3	TRBD1	TRBJ2-7	TGCGCCAGCAGCCAAGGTACGGGACAGGTGACCTACGAGCAGTACTTC	CASSQGTGQVTYEQYF